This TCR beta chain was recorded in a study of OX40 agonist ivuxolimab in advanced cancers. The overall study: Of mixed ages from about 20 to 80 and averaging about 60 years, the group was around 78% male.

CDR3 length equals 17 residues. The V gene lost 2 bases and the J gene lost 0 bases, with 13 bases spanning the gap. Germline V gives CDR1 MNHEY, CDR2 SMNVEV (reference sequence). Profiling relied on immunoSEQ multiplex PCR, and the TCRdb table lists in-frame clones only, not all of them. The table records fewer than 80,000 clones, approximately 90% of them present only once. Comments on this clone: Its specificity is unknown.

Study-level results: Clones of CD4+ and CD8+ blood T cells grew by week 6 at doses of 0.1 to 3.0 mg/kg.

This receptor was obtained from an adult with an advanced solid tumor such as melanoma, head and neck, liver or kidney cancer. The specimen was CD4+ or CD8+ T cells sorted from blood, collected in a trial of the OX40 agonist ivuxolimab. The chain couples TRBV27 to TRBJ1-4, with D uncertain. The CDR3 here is CASSLHRLNPTNEKLFF. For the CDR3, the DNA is TGTGCCAGCAGTTTACATAGGCTGAATCCAACTAATGAAAAACTGTTTTTT.